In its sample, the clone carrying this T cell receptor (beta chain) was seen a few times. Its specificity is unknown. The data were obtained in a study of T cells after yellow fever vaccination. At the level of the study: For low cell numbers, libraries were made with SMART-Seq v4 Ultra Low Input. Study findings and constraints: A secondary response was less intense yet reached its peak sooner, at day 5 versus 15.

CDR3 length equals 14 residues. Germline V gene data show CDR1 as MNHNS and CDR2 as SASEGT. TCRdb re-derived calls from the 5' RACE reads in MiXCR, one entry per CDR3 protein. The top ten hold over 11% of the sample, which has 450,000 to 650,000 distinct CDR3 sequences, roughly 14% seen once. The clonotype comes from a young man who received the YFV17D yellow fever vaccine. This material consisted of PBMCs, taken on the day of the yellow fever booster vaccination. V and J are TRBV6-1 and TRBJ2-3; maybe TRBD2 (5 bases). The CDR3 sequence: CAAAGAIHPDTQYF. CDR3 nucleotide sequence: TGTGCAGCCGCGGGCGCCATTCACCCAGATACGCAGTATTTT.